This T cell receptor (beta chain) was identified during a study of T cell responses to AZD1222 COVID-19 vaccine. Study-wide points: The study identified only six AZD1222 recipients as seropositive at baseline. Of spike-specific TCRs, nearly half reportedly target regions left unmutated in variants.

A word on this clone: Its antigen remains unknown.

Profiling relied on immunoSEQ multiplex PCR, and the TCRdb table lists in-frame clones only, not all of them. Seen here are some 150,000 clones, 70% to 90% observed once, and the top ten hold 2.2%. The germline V gene encodes CDR1 SGHRS and CDR2 YFSETQ. This CDR3 contains 13 residues. With 2 bases removed from V and 5 bases from J, the gap between germline ends came to 7 bases. The clonotype was recovered from an adult in good health. The sequences come from peripheral blood, collected on day 0 of AZD1222 vaccination. This rearrangement joins TRBV5-1 to TRBJ1-4; the D gene is possibly TRBD1 (5 bases). The CDR3 DNA follows: TGCGCCAGCAGCTTAACAGGAAATGAAAAACTGTTTTTT. Its translation: CASSLTGNEKLFF.